A selection of T cell receptor beta chains follows, all from one sample in a study of blood T cell repertoires in COVID-19. Some clones are missing from TCRdb's copy, which holds only in-frame ones; the method was immunoSEQ multiplex PCR. The sample contains 95,000 to 150,000 clones, 85% to 90% of which appear only once. What was sequenced was peripheral blood. Receptors were obtained from a man between 65 and 85 years old with active or convalescent COVID-19. The CDR3 runs from the conserved cysteine through the conserved F or W. A D gene is named only where the DNA matches it firmly. Not all rows give a size; the values are once, few, many and, for expanded clones, a class.

clone_size: .; j_call: TRBJ2-7; v_call: TRBV13; d_call: TRBD2; cdr3_aa: CASRAGGGLTYEQYF; cdr3_nt: TGCGCCAGCAGGGCCGGGGGGGGGTTAACCTACGAGCAGTACTTC
clone_size: .; j_call: TRBJ1-6; v_call: TRBV3-1/TRBV3-2; d_call: .; cdr3_aa: CASSHGQYNSPLHF; cdr3_nt: TGTGCCAGCAGCCACGGACAGTATAATTCACCCCTCCACTTT
clone_size: .; j_call: TRBJ2-3; v_call: TRBV28; d_call: .; cdr3_aa: CASSLGQGTDTQYF; cdr3_nt: TGTGCCAGCAGTTTAGGGCAGGGGACAGATACGCAGTATTTT
clone_size: .; j_call: TRBJ2-7; v_call: TRBV19; d_call: TRBD2; cdr3_aa: CASSRASGRYEQYF; cdr3_nt: TGTGCCAGTAGTCGGGCTAGCGGGAGATACGAGCAGTACTTC
clone_size: .; j_call: TRBJ1-2; v_call: TRBV28; d_call: TRBD1; cdr3_aa: CASSLGQGYGYTF; cdr3_nt: TGTGCCAGCAGTCTCGGACAGGGCTATGGCTACACCTTC
clone_size: .; j_call: TRBJ2-7; v_call: TRBV5-1; d_call: TRBD1; cdr3_aa: CASSLSGTGSYEQYF; cdr3_nt: TGCGCCAGCAGCTTGTCTGGGACAGGGTCCTACGAGCAGTACTTC
clone_size: few; j_call: TRBJ2-3; v_call: TRBV11-3; d_call: TRBD2; cdr3_aa: CASSLGRRESTDTQYF; cdr3_nt: TGTGCCAGCAGCTTAGGGCGGCGGGAGAGCACAGATACGCAGTATTTT
clone_size: .; j_call: TRBJ2-1; v_call: TRBV13; d_call: .; cdr3_aa: CASSSDGGSSYNEQFF; cdr3_nt: TGTGCCAGCAGCTCCGATGGGGGGAGCTCCTACAATGAGCAGTTCTTC
clone_size: .; j_call: TRBJ2-2; v_call: TRBV6-5; d_call: .; cdr3_aa: CASRALTNTGELFF; cdr3_nt: TGTGCCAGCAGGGCCCTCACGAACACCGGGGAGCTGTTTTTT
clone_size: .; j_call: TRBJ1-2; v_call: TRBV19; d_call: .; cdr3_aa: CATQGAALHTF; cdr3_nt: TGTGCCACCCAAGGGGCAGCTCTACACACCTTC
clone_size: .; j_call: TRBJ2-7; v_call: TRBV10-2; d_call: TRBD1; cdr3_aa: CASSELGQGGHRVEQYF; cdr3_nt: TGCGCCAGCAGTGAGTTGGGACAGGGGGGTCATAGGGTCGAGCAGTACTTC
clone_size: .; j_call: TRBJ1-6; v_call: TRBV28; d_call: .; cdr3_aa: CAGKGELNNSPLHF; cdr3_nt: TGTGCCGGCAAGGGGGAGTTGAACAATTCACCCCTCCACTTT
clone_size: .; j_call: TRBJ2-3; v_call: TRBV10-3; d_call: .; cdr3_aa: CAISANTDTQYF; cdr3_nt: TGTGCCATCAGTGCCAACACAGATACGCAGTATTTT
clone_size: .; j_call: TRBJ2-1; v_call: TRBV19; d_call: TRBD1; cdr3_aa: CASSPGTGSSYNEQFF; cdr3_nt: TGTGCCAGTAGTCCCGGGACAGGGAGCTCCTACAATGAGCAGTTCTTC
clone_size: .; j_call: TRBJ2-1; v_call: TRBV7-9; d_call: TRBD1; cdr3_aa: CASSLVGQGRNEQFF; cdr3_nt: TGTGCCAGCAGCTTAGTGGGACAGGGCCGCAATGAGCAGTTCTTC
clone_size: once; j_call: TRBJ1-3; v_call: TRBV5-1; d_call: .; cdr3_aa: CASSLDSTGNTIYF; cdr3_nt: TGCGCCAGCAGCTTGGACAGCACTGGAAACACCATATATTTT
clone_size: once; j_call: TRBJ2-6; v_call: TRBV7-9; d_call: TRBD1; cdr3_aa: CASATGAGANVLTF; cdr3_nt: TGTGCCAGCGCGACAGGGGCCGGGGCCAACGTCCTGACTTTC
clone_size: .; j_call: TRBJ1-2; v_call: TRBV19; d_call: TRBD1; cdr3_aa: CASSRLTGGDYGYTF; cdr3_nt: TGTGCCAGTAGTAGACTGACAGGGGGCGACTATGGCTACACCTTC